The rows below give T cell receptor beta chains drawn from one sample of a study of shared clonotypes between healthy human individuals. The data were produced by immunoSEQ multiplex PCR, yet TCRdb's version contains in-frame clones alone and is incomplete. The table lists 2 million to 2.5 million clones, approximately 90% of them singletons. Source material: naive CD4+ T cells from PBMCs. The receptors were sampled from a man in his late teens or twenties in good health. Some clones in this sample may be carry-over from other donors' samples. Each CDR3 is given with its conserved first and last residue. D genes are given only for firm matches. Clone size appears in some rows only: once, few, many, or a class for an expanded clone.

abundance: -
v_gene: TRBV9
j_gene: TRBJ1-2
d_gene: -
CDR3aa: CASSVAGQNYGYTF
CDR3nt: TGTGCCAGCAGCGTAGCTGGACAGAACTATGGCTACACCTTC

abundance: -
v_gene: TRBV27
j_gene: TRBJ2-3
d_gene: -
CDR3aa: CASSLSGRWADTQYF
CDR3nt: TGTGCCAGCAGTTTATCGGGCAGGTGGGCAGATACGCAGTATTTT

abundance: -
v_gene: TRBV7-9
j_gene: TRBJ2-7
d_gene: -
CDR3aa: CASSFGGSRTYEQYF
CDR3nt: TGTGCCAGCAGCTTTGGAGGGAGTCGTACCTACGAGCAGTACTTC

abundance: -
v_gene: TRBV7-6
j_gene: TRBJ2-7
d_gene: -
CDR3aa: CASSRGHISYEQYF
CDR3nt: TGTGCCAGCAGCAGAGGACATATCTCCTACGAGCAGTACTTC

abundance: -
v_gene: TRBV18
j_gene: TRBJ2-3
d_gene: -
CDR3aa: CASSARDSTDTQYF
CDR3nt: TGTGCCAGCTCAGCCCGGGACAGCACAGATACGCAGTATTTT

abundance: -
v_gene: TRBV21-1
j_gene: TRBJ1-2
d_gene: -
CDR3aa: CASSSPMGEVRTF
CDR3nt: TGTGCCAGCAGCAGTCCGATGGGCGAGGTGAGGACCTTC

abundance: few
v_gene: TRBV7-8
j_gene: TRBJ1-5
d_gene: -
CDR3aa: CASSLASSNQPQHF
CDR3nt: TGTGCCAGCAGCTTAGCGTCCAGCAATCAGCCCCAGCATTTT

abundance: -
v_gene: TRBV6-4
j_gene: TRBJ1-2
d_gene: -
CDR3aa: CASAPGGAGIYGYTF
CDR3nt: TGTGCCAGCGCCCCCGGAGGGGCGGGGATCTATGGCTACACCTTC

abundance: -
v_gene: TRBV18
j_gene: TRBJ2-5
d_gene: -
CDR3aa: CASSPPLETQYF
CDR3nt: TGTGCCAGCTCACCACCGTTGGAGACCCAGTACTTC

abundance: -
v_gene: TRBV12-5
j_gene: TRBJ2-5
d_gene: TRBD1
CDR3aa: CASAPRQGSETQYF
CDR3nt: TGTGCTAGTGCCCCCAGACAGGGATCAGAGACCCAGTACTTC

abundance: -
v_gene: TRBV5-8
j_gene: TRBJ2-1
d_gene: TRBD1
CDR3aa: CASSSRQGHSYNEQFF
CDR3nt: TGTGCCAGCAGCTCCCGACAGGGGCATTCCTACAATGAGCAGTTCTTC

abundance: -
v_gene: TRBV14
j_gene: TRBJ2-1
d_gene: -
CDR3aa: CASSLRLGTYNEQFF
CDR3nt: TGTGCCAGCAGCCTCCGGCTAGGTACCTACAATGAGCAGTTCTTC

abundance: once
v_gene: TRBV5-4
j_gene: TRBJ1-1
d_gene: -
CDR3aa: CASESSGRTTNTEAFF
CDR3nt: TGTGCCAGCGAGTCTTCCGGGAGAACTACGAACACTGAAGCTTTCTTT

abundance: -
v_gene: TRBV11-1
j_gene: TRBJ1-2
d_gene: -
CDR3aa: CASSRRGAGYGYTF
CDR3nt: TGTGCCAGCAGCCGGAGAGGTGCGGGTTACGGCTACACCTTC

abundance: -
v_gene: TRBV10-3
j_gene: TRBJ2-1
d_gene: TRBD1
CDR3aa: CAIRKASGQGGSYNEQFF
CDR3nt: TGTGCCATCAGAAAAGCTTCGGGACAGGGAGGGAGCTACAATGAGCAGTTCTTC

abundance: -
v_gene: TRBV27
j_gene: TRBJ1-1
d_gene: -
CDR3aa: CASSFGRTPLNTEAFF
CDR3nt: TGTGCCAGCAGTTTTGGCAGGACACCCTTAAACACTGAAGCTTTCTTT

abundance: -
v_gene: TRBV7-9
j_gene: TRBJ2-3
d_gene: TRBD1
CDR3aa: CASSLGDRRTDTQYF
CDR3nt: TGTGCCAGCAGCTTAGGGGACAGACGCACAGATACGCAGTATTTT

abundance: -
v_gene: TRBV5-4
j_gene: TRBJ2-7
d_gene: -
CDR3aa: CASSLSGTPLGEQYF
CDR3nt: TGTGCCAGCAGCTTATCCGGGACACCCCTGGGGGAGCAGTACTTC

abundance: few
v_gene: TRBV19
j_gene: TRBJ2-4
d_gene: -
CDR3aa: CASSNQRVAKNIQYF
CDR3nt: TGTGCCAGTAGTAACCAGCGGGTAGCCAAAAACATTCAGTACTTC

abundance: -
v_gene: TRBV27
j_gene: TRBJ1-1
d_gene: -
CDR3aa: CASSLNPNTEAFF
CDR3nt: TGTGCCAGCAGTTTAAACCCGAACACTGAAGCTTTCTTT

abundance: once
v_gene: TRBV28
j_gene: TRBJ1-2
d_gene: -
CDR3aa: CASSSLGHGYTF
CDR3nt: TGTGCCAGCAGTTCCCTCGGCCATGGCTACACCTTC

abundance: -
v_gene: TRBV5-4
j_gene: TRBJ2-2
d_gene: TRBD2
CDR3aa: CASTWTAGGINTGELFF
CDR3nt: TGTGCCAGCACCTGGACAGCGGGAGGGATTAACACCGGGGAGCTGTTTTTT

abundance: -
v_gene: TRBV18
j_gene: TRBJ2-1
d_gene: TRBD2
CDR3aa: CASSPGSGTSGSRSYNEQFF
CDR3nt: TGTGCCAGCTCACCGGGGTCTGGGACTAGCGGTTCCCGCTCCTACAATGAGCAGTTCTTC

abundance: few
v_gene: TRBV19
j_gene: TRBJ1-2
d_gene: -
CDR3aa: CASSPQNGGYTF
CDR3nt: TGTGCCAGTAGTCCCCAAAACGGGGGCTACACCTTC

abundance: -
v_gene: TRBV7-8
j_gene: TRBJ1-2
d_gene: -
CDR3aa: CASSRQGPNYGYTF
CDR3nt: TGTGCCAGCAGCCGCCAGGGGCCGAACTATGGCTACACCTTC

abundance: -
v_gene: TRBV6-5
j_gene: TRBJ2-5
d_gene: -
CDR3aa: CASRGREQETQYF
CDR3nt: TGTGCCAGCAGAGGGCGGGAACAAGAGACCCAGTACTTC

abundance: -
v_gene: TRBV7-2
j_gene: TRBJ2-5
d_gene: TRBD2
CDR3aa: CASSLEVAGGYETQYF
CDR3nt: TGTGCCAGCAGCTTAGAGGTAGCGGGAGGGTATGAGACCCAGTACTTC

abundance: -
v_gene: TRBV11-2
j_gene: TRBJ1-4
d_gene: -
CDR3aa: CASSPDLLGNEKLFF
CDR3nt: TGTGCCAGCAGCCCCGACCTGCTTGGTAATGAAAAACTGTTTTTT

abundance: -
v_gene: TRBV28
j_gene: TRBJ1-2
d_gene: -
CDR3aa: CASSLRAGGGFYGYTF
CDR3nt: TGTGCCAGCAGTTTAAGGGCGGGCGGAGGATTCTATGGCTACACCTTC

abundance: -
v_gene: TRBV10-3
j_gene: TRBJ1-4
d_gene: -
CDR3aa: CAISERGGKLFF
CDR3nt: TGTGCCATCAGTGAAAGGGGAGGAAAACTGTTTTTT

abundance: -
v_gene: TRBV28
j_gene: TRBJ1-2
d_gene: -
CDR3aa: CASSSLQGGYTF
CDR3nt: TGTGCCAGCAGTTCCCTCCAGGGTGGCTACACCTTC

abundance: -
v_gene: TRBV5-1
j_gene: TRBJ2-1
d_gene: TRBD2
CDR3aa: CASSSTTSASSYNEQFF
CDR3nt: TGCGCCAGCAGCTCTACGACTAGCGCGAGCTCCTACAATGAGCAGTTCTTC

abundance: -
v_gene: TRBV19
j_gene: TRBJ2-2
d_gene: TRBD2
CDR3aa: CASSIISGRAAGELFF
CDR3nt: TGTGCCAGTAGTATTATTAGCGGGAGGGCCGCCGGGGAGCTGTTTTTT

abundance: -
v_gene: TRBV6-4
j_gene: TRBJ1-1
d_gene: -
CDR3aa: CASSDSRPYENTEAFF
CDR3nt: TGTGCCAGCAGTGACTCTCGGCCGTACGAGAACACTGAAGCTTTCTTT

abundance: -
v_gene: TRBV7-3
j_gene: TRBJ2-5
d_gene: -
CDR3aa: CASSLKGLTVGETQYF
CDR3nt: TGTGCCAGCAGCTTAAAAGGGCTGACGGTTGGGGAGACCCAGTACTTC

abundance: once
v_gene: TRBV7-3
j_gene: TRBJ1-1
d_gene: -
CDR3aa: CASSLTRGSTEAFF
CDR3nt: TGTGCCAGCAGCTTAACGAGGGGGAGTACTGAAGCTTTCTTT

abundance: -
v_gene: TRBV10-1
j_gene: TRBJ2-1
d_gene: TRBD2
CDR3aa: CASSEGRLAGGEQFF
CDR3nt: TGCGCCAGCAGTGAGGGGCGGCTAGCGGGGGGGGAGCAGTTCTTC

abundance: -
v_gene: TRBV18
j_gene: TRBJ2-5
d_gene: TRBD2
CDR3aa: CASRSSGRVRETQYF
CDR3nt: TGTGCCAGCCGGAGCAGCGGGAGAGTAAGAGAGACCCAGTACTTC

abundance: -
v_gene: TRBV28
j_gene: TRBJ2-3
d_gene: TRBD2
CDR3aa: CASSLGGRGDTQYF
CDR3nt: TGTGCCAGCAGTTTGGGCGGGAGAGGAGATACGCAGTATTTT

abundance: -
v_gene: TRBV19
j_gene: TRBJ1-3
d_gene: -
CDR3aa: CASSIGTVAGNTIYF
CDR3nt: TGTGCCAGTAGTATCGGGACGGTCGCTGGAAACACCATATATTTT

abundance: -
v_gene: TRBV7-3
j_gene: TRBJ2-1
d_gene: -
CDR3aa: CASSLSRNNEQFF
CDR3nt: TGTGCCAGCAGCTTAAGCCGTAATAATGAGCAGTTCTTC

abundance: -
v_gene: TRBV7-6
j_gene: TRBJ2-3
d_gene: -
CDR3aa: CASSGRSIVTDTQYF
CDR3nt: TGTGCCAGCAGCGGGCGGTCTATAGTGACAGATACGCAGTATTTT

abundance: -
v_gene: TRBV7-6
j_gene: TRBJ1-5
d_gene: -
CDR3aa: CASSLTRGPYSNQPQHF
CDR3nt: TGTGCCAGCAGCTTAACTCGGGGGCCCTATAGCAATCAGCCCCAGCATTTT

abundance: -
v_gene: TRBV4-1
j_gene: TRBJ2-3
d_gene: TRBD2
CDR3aa: CASSQGLSSGRDTQYF
CDR3nt: TGCGCCAGCAGCCAAGGCTTGTCTAGCGGGAGAGATACGCAGTATTTT

abundance: once
v_gene: TRBV6-5
j_gene: TRBJ2-2
d_gene: -
CDR3aa: CASSRRASNTGELFF
CDR3nt: TGTGCCAGCAGCCGCCGGGCTTCGAACACCGGGGAGCTGTTTTTT

abundance: -
v_gene: TRBV29-1
j_gene: TRBJ2-1
d_gene: TRBD2
CDR3aa: CSVLNQRGYNEQFF
CDR3nt: TGCAGCGTTCTCAACCAGCGGGGTTACAATGAGCAGTTCTTC

abundance: -
v_gene: TRBV5-5
j_gene: TRBJ1-2
d_gene: -
CDR3aa: CASSELGPYGYTF
CDR3nt: TGTGCCAGCAGCGAACTGGGTCCATATGGCTACACCTTC

abundance: -
v_gene: TRBV27
j_gene: TRBJ1-1
d_gene: TRBD1
CDR3aa: CASRFRGTSYARGLQGGTEAFF
CDR3nt: TGTGCCAGCAGGTTTAGGGGAACTAGTTACGCGAGGGGGCTCCAGGGGGGGACTGAAGCTTTCTTT

abundance: -
v_gene: TRBV18
j_gene: TRBJ1-4
d_gene: TRBD1
CDR3aa: CASSPGQVNEKLFF
CDR3nt: TGTGCCAGCTCACCGGGACAGGTTAATGAAAAACTGTTTTTT

abundance: few
v_gene: TRBV30
j_gene: TRBJ1-5
d_gene: -
CDR3aa: CAWSGKGNQPQHF
CDR3nt: TGTGCCTGGAGTGGAAAGGGTAATCAGCCCCAGCATTTT

abundance: -
v_gene: TRBV2
j_gene: TRBJ2-7
d_gene: -
CDR3aa: CASRKDPSSYEQYF
CDR3nt: TGTGCCAGCCGGAAGGACCCCTCCTCCTACGAGCAGTACTTC

abundance: -
v_gene: TRBV7-2
j_gene: TRBJ2-6
d_gene: -
CDR3aa: CASSPGGLGANVLTF
CDR3nt: TGTGCCAGCAGCCCCGGCGGCCTTGGGGCCAACGTCCTGACTTTC

abundance: once
v_gene: TRBV4-1
j_gene: TRBJ2-5
d_gene: TRBD2
CDR3aa: CASSQGGAGGLGETQYF
CDR3nt: TGCGCCAGCAGCCAAGGAGGAGCGGGAGGGCTGGGGGAGACCCAGTACTTC

abundance: -
v_gene: TRBV4-3
j_gene: TRBJ2-1
d_gene: -
CDR3aa: CASSQDLRRMNEQFF
CDR3nt: TGCGCCAGCAGCCAAGATCTTAGGAGAATGAATGAGCAGTTCTTC

abundance: -
v_gene: TRBV7-2
j_gene: TRBJ1-1
d_gene: -
CDR3aa: CASSRIALGTGEAFF
CDR3nt: TGTGCCAGCAGCCGAATCGCCCTTGGGACGGGTGAAGCTTTCTTT